This T cell receptor (beta chain) was obtained from a study of OX40 agonist ivuxolimab in advanced cancers. Turning to the study itself: Every 2 weeks, ivuxolimab was infused into the patients intravenously at between 0.01 and 10 mg/kg. Cohort: about 82% men, mean age approximately 60, aged about 20 to 90.

The table came from immunoSEQ multiplex PCR; TCRdb's copy has only in-frame clones and leaves some out. The sample records about 55,000 clones, around 86% being singletons. V was pared by 3 bases and J by 0 bases, with 13 bases between. Germline CDR1 SGHKS, CDR2 YYEKEE (reference sequence). The CDR3 length is 16 residues. Of note for this clone: No antigen is known for it.

Study-wide results and caveats: Among the lowest peripheral clonal expansion occurred in 0.1-3.0 mg/kg partial responders. Antigen targets of the expanded peripheral T cells went undetermined.

This TCR was recovered from an adult with an advanced solid tumor such as melanoma, head and neck, liver or kidney cancer. Sample: CD4+ or CD8+ T cells sorted from blood, taken in a trial of the OX40 agonist ivuxolimab. The chain uses TRBV5-5 and TRBJ1-5; D call uncertain. CDR3 nucleotide sequence: TGTGCCAGCAGCTCGAGTACAGCGTATAGCAATCAGCCCCAGCATTTT. This translates into CASSSSTAYSNQPQHF.